This entry lists 30 T cell receptor beta chains sequenced from one sample in a study of radiotherapy plus CTLA-4 blockade in lung cancer. Libraries were prepared by immunoSEQ multiplex PCR; TCRdb keeps only in-frame clonotypes and omits some of them. The table lists more than 55,000 clones, around 80% of them singletons, with roughly 4% in the top ten. The sample here was peripheral blood, taken from a patient treated with radiotherapy plus ipilimumab. The receptors derive from a human donor with non-small cell lung cancer who had a partial response to radiotherapy plus ipilimumab.

A remark on this clone: This CDR3 is also generated by other DNA sequences in the sample. The chain recombines TRBV2 with TRBJ2-7; D ambiguous. The CDR3 contains 12 residues. V lost 1 base, J lost 4 bases, and 5 bases lay in between. Per the germline V gene, CDR1 is SNHLY and CDR2 is FYNNEI. The CDR3 region is CASSEGLYEQYF. CDR3 coding DNA: TGTGCCAGCAGTGAAGGGCTTTACGAGCAGTACTTC.

The chain carries TRBV11-2 and TRBJ2-3; no reliable D call. CDR3 length: 11 amino acids. Trimming took off 5 bases at V and 6 bases at J, with 6 bases between the two ends. Looked up from germline, CDR1 is SGHAT and CDR2 is FQNNGV. The CDR3 loop is CASSPLDTQYF. The CDR3, as DNA: TGTGCCAGCAGCCCACTTGATACGCAGTATTTT. Full variable domain (rest looked up from reference TRBV11-2 and TRBJ2-3): EAGVAQSPRYKIIEKRQSVAFWCNPISGHATLYWYQQILGQGPKLLIQFQNNGVVDDSQLPKDRFSAERLKGVDSTLKIQPAKLEDSAVYLCASSPLDTQYFGPGTRLTVL.

The chain has TRBV6-1 and TRBJ2-7; 9 nucleotides agree with TRBD2. Germline V gives CDR1 MNHNS, CDR2 SASEGT. The trim removed 8 bases at V and 2 bases at J, leaving 10 bases unmatched. CDR3 length: 15 residues. CDR3 DNA: TGTGCCAGCTCCCAGGCGGGGGGGACACCCTACGAGCAGTACTTC. It translates to CASSQAGGTPYEQYF.

V is TRBV28 and J is TRBJ1-5; D gene ambiguous. The length of the CDR3 is 14 residues. CDR1 and CDR2 (germline): MDHEN, SYDVKM. Trimming left V 2 bases short and J 9 bases short, with 14 bases between. This CDR3 is CASSLRTGVRPQHF. CDR3 bases: TGTGCCAGCAGTTTACGGACCGGGGTTAGGCCCCAGCATTTT.

V usage is TRBV9 and J usage is TRBJ2-5; 11 positions match TRBD2. CDR3 length: 16 residues. Germline lookup yields CDR1 SGDLS and CDR2 YYNGEE. The ends lost 3 bases at V and 2 bases at J; junction bases unmatched: 6. The CDR3 region has the DNA TGTGCCAGCAGCGATCCTAGCGGGGGGCTACAAGAGACCCAGTACTTC. Protein sequence: CASSDPSGGLQETQYF.

This chain joins TRBV21-1 and TRBJ1-2. TRBV21-1 is a recognized pseudogene. The CDR3 loop spans 16 amino acids. The DNA for the CDR3 is TGTGCCAGCAGCAAAGTCTCTGACTTTACCAACTATGGCTACACCTTC. Translating it yields CASSKVSDFTNYGYTF.

The chain carries TRBV29-1 and TRBJ2-4; 9 positions match TRBD1. V was clipped by 6 bases and J by 3 bases; unmatched bases: 3. The length of the CDR3 is 13 residues. In germline, CDR1 is SQVTM, CDR2 ANQGSEA. CDR3 sequence: CSVEDRGKNIQYF. Here the CDR3 DNA reads TGCAGCGTCGAGGACAGGGGCAAAAACATTCAGTACTTC.

V and J are TRBV10-3 and TRBJ2-1; 13 bases are shared with TRBD2. The V segment lost 4 bases and the J segment 6 bases; nucleotides outside the gene matches: 6. The CDR3 runs to 16 residues. Per germline, CDR1 ENHRY and CDR2 SYGVKD. The CDR3 DNA is TGTGCCATCAGTGGGTGGACTAGCGGGGGAATCAATGAGCAGTTCTTC. This sequence encodes CAISGWTSGGINEQFF.

Comment on this clone: This CDR3 fails to terminate in the conserved phenylalanine or tryptophan, so it likely reflects a read error. The J gene is TRBJ1-2, the V gene TRBV5-6, with D unclear. CDR1 SGHDT and CDR2 YYEEEE come from the germline V gene. The CDR3 covers 14 residues. The V and J ends lost 5 bases and 2 bases respectively, with 13 bases between them. CDR3 sequence reads: CASSSGLGNYGYTL. The CDR3 DNA reads TGTGCCAGCAGTTCCGGACTGGGAAACTATGGCTACACCCTC.

This clone was counted once. The chain carries TRBV29-1 and TRBJ2-3, with TRBD2 as a possible D gene (8 bases). The CDR3 has 15 residues. Germline-derived CDR1 and CDR2 are SQVTM and ANQGSEA. V was shortened by 6 bases and J by 2 bases, with 18 bases between the two germline ends. CDR3 loop: CSVGSGGGSTDTQYF. CDR3 nucleotides: TGCAGCGTGGGTTCGGGAGGGGGCTCCACAGATACGCAGTATTTT.

This sequence joins TRBV30 and TRBJ1-4, with 7 nucleotides matching TRBD1. Trimming cost V 0 bases and J 5 bases; bases outside gene matches: 6. The CDR3 covers 15 residues. In germline, CDR1 is GTSNPN, CDR2 SVGIG (reference sequence). CDR3 DNA: TGTGCCTGGAGTGTAGGGACAGCCACAAATGAAAAACTGTTTTTT. It encodes CAWSVGTATNEKLFF.

The rearrangement links TRBV11-3 to TRBJ2-2; TRBD1 matches at 8 bases. With 5 bases clipped from V and 5 bases from J, the junction kept 7 bases outside the gene matches. Germline assignment: CDR1 SGHNT and CDR2 YENEEA. The CDR3 is 15 amino acids. DNA for the CDR3: TGTGCCAGCAGCCCTCAGGGGGCCCAAACCGGGGAGCTGTTTTTT. This translates into CASSPQGAQTGELFF. The complete variable domain, with remaining parts taken from reference TRBV11-3 and TRBJ2-2, reads EAGVVQSPRYKIIEKKQPVAFWCNPISGHNTLYWYLQNLGQGPELLIRYENEEAVDDSQLPKDRFSAERLKGVDSTLKIQPAELGDSAVYLCASSPQGAQTGELFFGEGSRLTVL.

The chain joins TRBV28 to TRBJ2-6, with TRBD1 matching 9 bases. Germline V gene data show CDR1 as MDHEN and CDR2 as SYDVKM. The CDR3 is 17 residues long. Unmatched junction bases numbered 8, after V lost 4 bases and J lost 4 bases. CDR3 residues: CASSSSGTGHGANVLTF. The CDR3 DNA is TGTGCCAGCAGTTCCTCCGGGACAGGGCACGGGGCCAACGTCCTGACTTTC.

V gene TRBV7-6 combines with J gene TRBJ1-4, with 9 bases aligning to TRBD1. The germline V gene encodes CDR1 SGHVS and CDR2 FNYEAQ. There are 14 residues in the CDR3. Trimming at V came to 4 bases and at J to 8 bases, leaving 5 bases not matched to a gene. The chain's CDR3 is CASSSGQGKEKLFF. CDR3 in DNA: TGTGCCAGCAGCTCGGGACAGGGAAAGGAAAAACTGTTTTTT.

V usage is TRBV29-1 and J usage is TRBJ1-3; 7 bases map to TRBD1. The length of the CDR3 is 15 residues. Trimming removed 7 bases from V and 3 bases from J; junction bases left unmatched: 12. CDR1 is SQVTM and CDR2 is ANQGSEA in the germline V gene. CDR3 in amino acids: CSAIGGTAGGNTIYF. The CDR3 DNA is TGCAGCGCCATAGGGGGGACAGCTGGTGGAAACACCATATATTTT.

V is TRBV7-9 and J is TRBJ1-1, with TRBD1 identical over 9 bases. This CDR3 has 13 amino acids. The junction had 9 bases not matched to a gene; V was cut back by 5 bases and J by 11 bases. CDR1 and CDR2 from the germline V gene are SEHNR and FQNEAQ (reference sequence). The chain's CDR3 is CASSADRGGVAFF. DNA of the CDR3: TGTGCCAGCAGCGCGGACAGGGGAGGGGTGGCTTTCTTT. The full variable domain, rest sourced from reference TRBV7-9 and TRBJ1-1, is DTGVSQNPRHKITKRGQNVTFRCDPISEHNRLYWYRQTLGQGPEFLTYFQNEAQLEKSRLLSDRFSAERPKGSFSTLEIQRTEQGDSAMYLCASSADRGGVAFFGQGTRLTVV.

The gene calls are TRBV7-8 and TRBJ1-1; 9 nucleotides align to TRBD1. This CDR3 has 15 amino acids. Germline lookup yields CDR1 SGHVS and CDR2 FQNEAQ. J gave up 0 bases and V 4 bases, and 3 bases lay outside the gene matches. The CDR3 protein is CASSSGTGLNTEAFF. The CDR3 DNA follows: TGTGCCAGCAGCTCAGGGACAGGGTTGAACACTGAAGCTTTCTTT. The complete variable domain, with remaining parts taken from reference TRBV7-8 and TRBJ1-1, reads GAGVSQSPRYKVAKRGQDVALRCDPISGHVSLFWYQQALGQGPEFLTYFQNEAQLDKSGLPSDRFFAERPEGSVSTLKIQRTQQEDSAVYLCASSSGTGLNTEAFFGQGTRLTVV.

V is TRBV27 and J is TRBJ1-6; D may be TRBD1 (6 bases). Germline CDR1 MNHEY, CDR2 SMNVEV (reference sequence). V shed 2 bases and J shed 7 bases, with 12 bases lying between them. The CDR3 contains 15 residues. The CDR3 DNA reads TGTGCCAGCAGTTTACTGACAGGAGAAAATTCACCCCTCCACTTT. Encoded protein: CASSLLTGENSPLHF.

This clone was recorded once. A junction end diverges from the germline sequence, so it may reflect a read error. This chain connects TRBV19 to TRBJ1-5; no firm D call. Germline V gene sequence: CDR1 LNHDA, CDR2 SQIVND (reference sequence). There are 13 residues in the CDR3. CDR3: CASSLDTSQPQHF. CDR3 bases: TGTGCCAGTAGTCTAGACACAAGTCAGCCCCAGCATTTT.

The V and J genes are TRBV5-8 and TRBJ2-3; TRBD1 aligns across 8 bases. Unmatched junction bases numbered 6, after V lost 5 bases and J lost 1 base. Germline lookup yields CDR1 SGHTS and CDR2 YDEGEE. CDR3 length: 15 amino acids. CDR3 DNA: TGTGCCAGCAGTCCCGGACAGGGTGGCACAGATACGCAGTATTTT. Encoded protein: CASSPGQGGTDTQYF.

This chain links TRBV7-6 with TRBJ2-1; 8 nucleotides align to TRBD1. From germline, CDR1 is SGHVS and CDR2 FNYEAQ. The V segment lost 1 base and the J segment 7 bases; nucleotides outside the gene matches: 3. This CDR3 spans 14 amino acids. The CDR3 nucleotides read TGTGCCAGCAGCTTAGGCAGGGGGCAAAATGAGCAGTTCTTC. Protein sequence: CASSLGRGQNEQFF.

The genes are TRBV7-9 and TRBJ2-5; no firm D call. With 3 bases removed from V and 1 base from J, the gap between germline ends came to 12 bases. CDR1 is SEHNR, CDR2 FQNEAQ, per germline (reference sequence). The CDR3 consists of 15 residues. CDR3 DNA: TGTGCCAGCAGCTTGGGCAGGAAATTCCAAGAGACCCAGTACTTC. It specifies CASSLGRKFQETQYF.

V is TRBV18 and J is TRBJ2-6; D unclear. Trimming removed 2 bases at V and 2 bases at J, with 7 bases between. Germline V CDR1 and CDR2: KGHSH, LQKENI. The CDR3 consists of 15 residues. The CDR3 is CASSPSSAGANVLTF. CDR3 nucleotides: TGTGCCAGCTCACCATCGAGCGCTGGGGCCAACGTCCTGACTTTC.

This clone was observed once. This rearrangement joins TRBV2 to TRBJ2-1, with D possibly matching TRBD2 (5 bases). Germline lookup yields CDR1 SNHLY and CDR2 FYNNEI. Trimming took 3 bases from V and 8 from J, leaving 11 bases between them. The CDR3 has 13 residues. The CDR3 region is CASSDPNGDEQFF. The CDR3 region has the DNA TGTGCCAGCAGTGACCCCAACGGGGATGAGCAGTTCTTC.

The chain has TRBV7-3 and TRBJ1-2; D possibly corresponds to TRBD1 (5 bases). Trimming shortened V by 0 bases and J by 6 bases, and 17 bases separated the two germline ends. CDR1 SGHTA and CDR2 FQGTGA come from the germline V gene. There are 16 residues in the CDR3. In nucleotides, the CDR3 is TGTGCCAGCAGCTTAACGTTAGGGTCAGGGATGGATGGCTACACCTTC. Protein: CASSLTLGSGMDGYTF.

In this sample, this clone turned up once. The CDR3 reads CASSYSRQDSTDTQYF. The CDR3 bases are TGTGCCAGCAGTTATTCAAGACAGGATAGCACAGATACGCAGTATTTT. The chain uses TRBV6-6 and TRBJ2-3; possibly TRBD1 for D (6 bases). With 3 bases removed from V and 0 bases from J, the gap between germline ends came to 13 bases. The CDR3 consists of 16 residues. Germline V gene sequence: CDR1 MNHNY, CDR2 SVGAGI (reference sequence).

V usage is TRBV18 and J usage is TRBJ2-1, with unresolved D. The CDR3 extends over 12 amino acids. V was trimmed by 3 bases and J by 7 bases, leaving 7 bases between them. Germline CDR1 is KGHSH and CDR2 is LQKENI. The DNA for the CDR3 is TGTGCCAGCTCACCGCGGCAGAATGAGCAGTTCTTC. Amino acid sequence: CASSPRQNEQFF.

The chain carries TRBV5-1 and TRBJ2-1, with 12 bases matching TRBD2. This CDR3 contains 15 residues. CDR1 and CDR2 (germline): SGHRS, YFSETQ. Trimming cost V 0 bases and J 10 bases; bases outside gene matches: 5. For the CDR3, the DNA is TGCGCCAGCAGCTTGGAAGCGCTAGCGGGGGGGGAGCAGTTCTTC. Its protein product is CASSLEALAGGEQFF.

The chain links TRBV5-1 to TRBJ1-1; 8 bases are shared with TRBD1. Germline V gene sequence: CDR1 SGHRS, CDR2 YFSETQ. The CDR3 extends over 15 amino acids. Unmatched junction bases numbered 9, after V lost 3 bases and J lost 5 bases. This chain's CDR3 is CASSSSQGAKTEAFF. CDR3 bases: TGCGCCAGCAGCTCTTCCCAGGGGGCGAAGACTGAAGCTTTCTTT.

The rearrangement joins TRBV5-1 to TRBJ1-4; D might be TRBD1 (5 bases). This CDR3 is built from 15 residues. Trimming shortened V by 4 bases and J by 7 bases, and 17 bases separated the two germline ends. Germline V lookup: CDR1 SGHRS, CDR2 YFSETQ. The CDR3, as DNA: TGCGCCAGCAGCACCTGGGGGGGTAAAGGTGAAAAACTGTTTTTT. Protein sequence: CASSTWGGKGEKLFF.